This T cell receptor (beta chain) was retrieved from a study of blood T cell repertoires in COVID-19. The overall study: Sites across the United States, Italy and Spain contributed samples from acute and convalescent COVID-19.

Authors' data handling: Amplified reference gene primers provided the basis for estimating nucleated cell counts. TCRdb's copy holds only in-frame clones and misses some; the assay was immunoSEQ multiplex PCR. Clone size and V and J calls were adopted from that table, with D and trimming inferred from the DNA. The sample records approximately 100,000 clones, about 89% being singletons. The CDR3 sequence is 12 residues long. Germline CDR1 is MGHDK and CDR2 is SYGVNS. V lost 6 bases and J lost 8, with 13 bases in between. Material: peripheral blood. This receptor was identified in a human donor in a cohort sampled during active COVID-19. The chain employs TRBV25-1 and TRBJ1-2, with D possibly TRBD1 on 5 matching bases. CDR3 loop: CASSVGAGGYTF. In DNA form, the CDR3 reads TGTGCCAGCAGCGTCGGAGCAGGGGGCTACACCTTC.